The rows below give T cell receptor beta chains drawn from one sample of a study of T-cell reconstitution after alpha-beta-depleted transplantation in children. From the PCR reads, TCRdb called clonotypes with MiXCR, one entry per CDR3 protein. This sample has some 460,000 distinct CDR3 sequences; around 16% occur once, and the top ten carry 25% to 30%. Sequenced material: PBMCs, mostly from graft donor cells, taken 360 days after TCRalphabeta/CD19-depleted stem cell transplant. The source of these receptors is a boy in the first two years of life who had a stem cell transplant for Wiskott-Aldrich syndrome, so the T cells may come from the graft donor. Both conserved end residues are part of each CDR3. The D gene is left open where the match is weak. The size of a clone is reported for some rows only, either as once, few or many, or as a class for expanded clones.

abundance	v_gene	j_gene	d_gene	CDR3aa	CDR3nt
-	TRBV5-1	TRBJ2-5	-	CASSLAGKRETQYF	TGCGCCAGCAGCTTGGCAGGGAAGAGAGAGACCCAGTACTTC
-	TRBV5-5	TRBJ2-1	TRBD2	CASSWTRLYNEQFF	TGTGCCAGCAGCTGGACTAGACTTTACAATGAGCAGTTCTTC
-	TRBV12-3/TRBV12-4	TRBJ2-1	TRBD2	CASTVIAGGPNNEQFF	TGTGCCAGCACCGTTATAGCGGGAGGACCAAACAATGAGCAGTTCTTC
-	TRBV10-3	TRBJ2-3	-	CAISEMKDTQYF	TGTGCCATCAGTGAAATGAAAGATACGCAGTATTTT
-	TRBV28	TRBJ1-1	-	CASSPQGRGTEAFF	TGTGCCAGCAGTCCACAGGGCCGGGGCACTGAAGCTTTCTTT
-	TRBV2	TRBJ2-2	-	CASMGETGELFF	TGTGCCAGCATGGGGGAGACCGGGGAGCTGTTTTTT
few	TRBV20-1	TRBJ2-7	-	CSADTNEQYF	TGCAGTGCTGACACGAACGAGCAGTACTTC
few	TRBV18	TRBJ2-5	TRBD1	CASSPGTGKRETQYF	TGTGCCAGCTCACCCGGGACAGGGAAACGAGAGACCCAGTACTTC
few	TRBV18	TRBJ2-5	-	CASSPRPSLGETQYF	TGTGCCAGCTCACCGCGACCGAGCTTAGGAGAGACCCAGTACTTC
-	TRBV20-1	TRBJ2-7	-	CSARVGNHASEEQYF	TGCAGTGCTAGAGTGGGGAACCACGCCTCGGAAGAGCAGTACTTC
few	TRBV20-1	TRBJ2-6	TRBD1	CSARTGQHSGANVLTF	TGCAGTGCTAGAACGGGACAGCACTCTGGGGCCAACGTCCTGACTTTC
many	TRBV7-2	TRBJ2-2	TRBD1	CASSLVQGVTGELFF	TGTGCCAGCAGCTTAGTACAGGGGGTGACCGGGGAGCTGTTTTTT
few	TRBV11-2	TRBJ2-7	-	CASSLVLSDEQYF	TGTGCCAGCAGCTTAGTACTCAGCGACGAGCAGTACTTC
-	TRBV7-7	TRBJ2-5	-	CASSLSKHDSQYF	TGTGCCAGCAGCTTATCGAAGCATGATAGCCAGTACTTC
few	TRBV3-1	TRBJ2-3	TRBD2	CASSQRGKVNTDTQYF	TGTGCCAGCAGCCAGCGGGGGAAAGTAAACACAGATACGCAGTATTTT
few	TRBV5-1	TRBJ2-1	-	CASSYSGTTYNEQFF	TGCGCCAGCAGTTACTCCGGGACAACCTACAATGAGCAGTTCTTC
many	TRBV19	TRBJ1-1	-	CASSELDSNTEAFF	TGTGCCAGTAGCGAATTGGACAGTAACACTGAAGCTTTCTTT
few	TRBV7-2	TRBJ2-1	TRBD2	CASSLALAGGPREQFF	TGTGCCAGCAGCTTAGCACTAGCGGGGGGGCCAAGAGAGCAGTTCTTC
few	TRBV7-6	TRBJ1-6	-	CASSLGGSYNSPLHF	TGTGCCAGCAGCTTAGGGGGGTCCTATAATTCACCCCTCCACTTT
many	TRBV3-1	TRBJ2-7	-	CASSQDRYEQYF	TGTGCCAGCAGCCAAGATCGCTACGAGCAGTACTTC
few	TRBV11-2	TRBJ1-2	-	CASSFGRDGYTF	TGTGCCAGCAGCTTTGGCAGGGATGGCTACACCTTC
-	TRBV5-1	TRBJ2-5	TRBD1	CASSPGTVLETQYF	TGCGCCAGCAGCCCTGGGACAGTCTTGGAGACCCAGTACTTC
-	TRBV11-2	TRBJ2-1	TRBD2	CASSPLGTRAYNEQFF	TGTGCCAGCAGCCCCTTGGGGACTAGAGCCTACAATGAGCAGTTCTTC
many	TRBV24-1	TRBJ2-2	-	CATSDLRLTGELFF	TGTGCCACCAGTGATTTGAGACTCACCGGGGAGCTGTTTTTT
many	TRBV3-1	TRBJ2-1	-	CASSRRDYNEQFF	TGTGCCAGCAGCAGGAGGGATTACAATGAGCAGTTCTTC
-	TRBV5-1	TRBJ1-4	TRBD1	CASRRGQGEKLFF	TGCGCCAGCAGGAGGGGACAGGGGGAAAAACTGTTTTTT
many	TRBV10-3	TRBJ2-5	-	CAISEGGETQYF	TGTGCCATCAGTGAAGGTGGAGAGACCCAGTACTTC
few	TRBV12-3/TRBV12-4	TRBJ2-7	-	CAFSRGFGSYEQYF	TGTGCTTTCAGCCGGGGGTTCGGGTCCTACGAGCAGTACTTC
few	TRBV10-3	TRBJ2-5	-	CAISESKREETQYF	TGTGCCATCAGTGAGTCGAAAAGGGAAGAGACCCAGTACTTC
-	TRBV30	TRBJ2-2	TRBD1	CAWKRDSLTGELFF	TGTGCCTGGAAAAGGGACAGTCTAACAGGGGAGCTGTTTTTT
-	TRBV4-1	TRBJ1-1	-	CASSQVSWWVTTEAFF	TGCGCCAGCAGCCAAGTATCGTGGTGGGTGACCACTGAAGCTTTCTTT
few	TRBV5-1	TRBJ2-1	-	CASAIQGRGNEQFF	TGCGCCAGCGCAATACAGGGAAGGGGCAATGAGCAGTTCTTC
-	TRBV12-3/TRBV12-4	TRBJ2-2	-	CASSFRPALNTGELFF	TGTGCCAGCAGTTTTCGCCCTGCCCTAAACACCGGGGAGCTGTTTTTT
-	TRBV3-1	TRBJ2-1	TRBD2	CASSFGTSGSYNEQFF	TGTGCCAGCAGCTTTGGGACTAGCGGCTCCTACAATGAGCAGTTCTTC
-	TRBV11-1	TRBJ2-3	TRBD2	CASSLVTGLAATTDTQYF	TGTGCCAGCAGCTTAGTCACCGGACTAGCGGCCACCACAGATACGCAGTATTTT
few	TRBV18	TRBJ2-7	-	CASSPRRDSYEQYF	TGTGCCAGCTCACCACGACGGGACTCCTACGAGCAGTACTTC
-	TRBV4-1	TRBJ2-1	-	CASSQGPDEQFF	TGCGCCAGCAGCCAAGGCCCGGATGAGCAGTTCTTC
-	TRBV12-3/TRBV12-4	TRBJ2-7	-	CASSWGDTYEQYF	TGTGCCAGCAGTTGGGGGGATACCTACGAGCAGTACTTC
-	TRBV5-1	TRBJ2-1	TRBD2	CASSPRGELAGSEQFF	TGCGCCAGCAGCCCCCGGGGTGAACTAGCGGGAAGTGAGCAGTTCTTC
-	TRBV24-1	TRBJ2-5	TRBD1	CATSDWGQGARETQYF	TGTGCCACCAGTGATTGGGGACAGGGGGCGCGTGAGACCCAGTACTTC
few	TRBV11-2	TRBJ2-7	-	CASSPRAFYYEQYF	TGTGCCAGCAGCCCCCGGGCATTCTACTACGAGCAGTACTTC
-	TRBV5-1	TRBJ2-2	-	CASSLPARDPEGTGELFF	TGCGCCAGCAGCTTACCCGCCAGGGACCCGGAAGGGACCGGGGAGCTGTTTTTT
few	TRBV10-3	TRBJ2-3	TRBD2	CAISASATSGSTDTQYF	TGTGCCATCAGTGCCTCCGCGACTAGCGGGAGCACAGATACGCAGTATTTT
few	TRBV7-6	TRBJ2-2	-	CASSLLASTGELFF	TGTGCCAGCAGCTTACTAGCGTCCACCGGGGAGCTGTTTTTT
-	TRBV10-3	TRBJ2-1	TRBD2	CAISESNWLAGVRFF	TGTGCCATCAGTGAGTCGAATTGGCTAGCGGGAGTGCGGTTCTTC
few	TRBV12-3/TRBV12-4	TRBJ2-7	TRBD2	CASSLMGGGSYEQYF	TGTGCCAGCAGTTTAATGGGGGGGGGCTCCTACGAGCAGTACTTC
-	TRBV10-3	TRBJ2-3	TRBD2	CAIGPGLANTDTQYF	TGTGCCATCGGCCCGGGACTAGCGAATACAGATACGCAGTATTTT
-	TRBV4-1	TRBJ2-1	-	CASRGSSEQFF	TGCGCCAGCAGAGGTAGTAGTGAGCAGTTCTTC